Listed below are T cell receptor beta chains from one sample, sequenced in a study of molecular identifiers for immune sequencing clone quantification. TCRdb re-called the PCR reads with MiXCR, one entry per CDR3 protein. Of under 600,000 distinct CDR3 sequences in the sample, about 26% were seen once. The specimen was naive CD8+ T cells from blood, with Jurkat cell RNA spiked in. The receptors come from a human donor in good health. Some libraries in this study had Jurkat cell RNA spiked in. The CDR3 runs from the conserved cysteine through the conserved F or W. D genes are given only for firm matches. Size is stated for part of the rows, as once, few or many counts, or as a class when the clone is expanded.

TRBJ2-7	TRBV7-9	-	many	TGTGCCAGCAGCTTACGTCCGGGTGAGCAGTACTTC	CASSLRPGEQYF
TRBJ1-2	TRBV6-6	-	few	TGTGCCAGCAGTTACGGTCCAGGGAACGGCTACACCTTC	CASSYGPGNGYTF
TRBJ2-7	TRBV7-9	-	-	TGTGCCAGCAGCTTAGGACCGGTTAGCTCCTACGAGCAGTACTTC	CASSLGPVSSYEQYF
TRBJ2-1	TRBV4-2	-	-	TGTGCCAGCAACCAAGACACAGGTGAGCAGTTCTTC	CASNQDTGEQFF
TRBJ2-4	TRBV19	-	few	TGTGCCAGTAGTATAGGGGGGTGGTCGGAAAACATTCAGTACTTC	CASSIGGWSENIQYF
TRBJ2-3	TRBV20-1	TRBD2	-	TGCAGTGCTAGCGGACTAGCGGGGGGGTATAACACAGATACGCAGTATTTT	CSASGLAGGYNTDTQYF
TRBJ2-7	TRBV30	-	few	TGTGCCTGGAGTGCCAATGCAGGGAGAGGGGCCTACGAGCAGTACTTC	CAWSANAGRGAYEQYF
TRBJ2-7	TRBV9	TRBD2	-	TGTGCCAGCAGCATTGGACTAGCGGGTGCCTCCTACGAGCAGTACTTC	CASSIGLAGASYEQYF
TRBJ1-3	TRBV29-1	TRBD1	-	TGCAGCGCACAGGGGACACTGGATTCTGGAAACACCATATATTTT	CSAQGTLDSGNTIYF
TRBJ2-3	TRBV7-9	TRBD1	few	TGTGCCAGCAGCCCCAGACAGGGGGAGATAGTCACAGATACGCAGTATTTT	CASSPRQGEIVTDTQYF
TRBJ1-4	TRBV27	-	-	TGTGCCAGCAGTTTGGGGGAGACCGAAGGGGAAAAACTGTTTTTT	CASSLGETEGEKLFF
TRBJ1-1	TRBV3-1	-	-	TGTGCCAGCAGCCAAGGAGGGCGGAACACTGAAGCTTTCTTT	CASSQGGRNTEAFF
TRBJ2-5	TRBV4-1	TRBD1	few	TGCGCCAGCAGCCTCGGACAGGGTCAGGTCGGACAAGAGACCCAGTACTTC	CASSLGQGQVGQETQYF
TRBJ2-7	TRBV10-3	TRBD1	few	TGTGCCATCAGTGTGGAGACAGGGGCGGACGAGCAGTACTTC	CAISVETGADEQYF
TRBJ1-5	TRBV19	TRBD1	-	TGTGCCAGTAGTCCAGCAGGGGGGCGCGGCAATCGGCCCCAGCATTTT	CASSPAGGRGNRPQHF
TRBJ2-5	TRBV29-1	-	many	TGCAGCGTTGAGGGATCGGAGACCCAGTACTTC	CSVEGSETQYF
TRBJ2-3	TRBV9	TRBD2	few	TGTGCCAGCAGCTACCAGGGACTAGCGGGGGAGGACACAGATACGCAGTATTTT	CASSYQGLAGEDTDTQYF
TRBJ2-7	TRBV29-1	-	many	TGCAGCGTTGGAGGGCCTGGGGGGTCCTACGAGCAGTACTTC	CSVGGPGGSYEQYF
TRBJ1-1	TRBV4-3	TRBD1	many	TGCGCCAGCAGCCAAGAACAGGGGACGAACACTGAAGCTTTCTTT	CASSQEQGTNTEAFF
TRBJ1-4	TRBV4-1	-	many	TGCGCCAGCAGCCAAGCCCTGGGGTCGAGCGAAAAACTGTTTTTT	CASSQALGSSEKLFF
TRBJ2-5	TRBV7-2	TRBD2	-	TGTGCCAGCAGCTGGGGACTAGCGGGGGGGAAAGAGACCCAGTACTTC	CASSWGLAGGKETQYF
TRBJ2-7	TRBV5-6	-	many	TGTGCCAGCAGCTTCGGCCCCGTCGAGCAGTACTTC	CASSFGPVEQYF
TRBJ1-2	TRBV13	-	many	TGTGCCAGCAGCTTAGGGTCCGGGGTCGGCTATGGCTACACCTTC	CASSLGSGVGYGYTF
TRBJ1-5	TRBV29-1	-	many	TGCAGCGCCTCCGGAGAGGCCTTTAATCAGCCCCAGCATTTT	CSASGEAFNQPQHF
TRBJ2-7	TRBV6-1	-	-	TGTGTCAGCAGTGTCTTTTCCGGGAACGAGGACGAGCAGTACTTC	CVSSVFSGNEDEQYF
TRBJ2-5	TRBV19	-	-	TGTGCCAGCAGAATGGGATCCCGGGGCAAAGAGACCCAGTACTTC	CASRMGSRGKETQYF
TRBJ2-5	TRBV7-7	-	few	TGTGCCAGCAGCCGCGGGTTCCAAGGGACCCAGTACTTC	CASSRGFQGTQYF
TRBJ2-5	TRBV7-2	-	many	TGTGCCAGCAGCTCTTACGTTAGGCCCAAAGAGACCCAGTACTTC	CASSSYVRPKETQYF
TRBJ2-2	TRBV6-1	-	many	TGTGCCAGCAGTGAGGGATTGAACACCGGGGAGCTGTTTTTT	CASSEGLNTGELFF
TRBJ2-7	TRBV5-8	-	-	TGTGCCAGCAGCCAGCGACAGGTTGGTCATACGTGGGAGCAGTACTTC	CASSQRQVGHTWEQYF
TRBJ1-1	TRBV29-1	-	many	TGCAGCGTTGTTCTATCAGGGGCTGCTGAAGCTTTCTTT	CSVVLSGAAEAFF
TRBJ2-1	TRBV12-3/TRBV12-4	-	many	TGTGCCAGCAGTGGGGGGCAGTACAATGAGCAGTTCTTC	CASSGGQYNEQFF
TRBJ2-5	TRBV6-5	-	few	TGTGCCAGCAGTACGGAGGGCCAAGAGACCCAGTACTTC	CASSTEGQETQYF
TRBJ1-5	TRBV19	TRBD1	-	TGTGCCACGGGGGGACAGGGTTATAGCAATCAGCCCCAGCATTTT	CATGGQGYSNQPQHF
TRBJ2-1	TRBV7-3	-	once	TGTGCCAGCAGCTTAACAGGGGTATCCTACAATGAGCAGTTCTTC	CASSLTGVSYNEQFF
TRBJ1-1	TRBV11-2	-	-	TGTGCCAGCAGCTTAGATACCGGGGGTCATGAAGCTTTCTTT	CASSLDTGGHEAFF
TRBJ2-3	TRBV24-1	-	many	TGTGCCACCAGTGGTCCAGGGCTTCCAGATACGCAGTATTTT	CATSGPGLPDTQYF
TRBJ2-7	TRBV7-6	TRBD1	many	TGTGCCAGCAGCCACAGCGGGACAGGGAGTTACGAGCAGTACTTC	CASSHSGTGSYEQYF
TRBJ1-2	TRBV2	TRBD1	few	TGTGCCAGCAGTGAAGCGTCGGGACAGGCGCACTATGGCTACACCTTC	CASSEASGQAHYGYTF
TRBJ2-3	TRBV11-1	-	-	TGTGCCAGCAGCTTCAACCAGCAAATTGCGCAGTATTTT	CASSFNQQIAQYF
TRBJ1-2	TRBV4-3	-	-	TGCGCCAGCAGCCCATTCGTCGGACAGAACTCTGGCTACACCTTC	CASSPFVGQNSGYTF
TRBJ2-7	TRBV29-1	-	many	TGCAGCGTTGAACTGGTGGGGACTGAGACCTACGAGCAGTACTTC	CSVELVGTETYEQYF
TRBJ2-3	TRBV7-9	TRBD2	many	TGTGCCAGCAGCATCTGGACTAGCGGGAGCACAGATACGCAGTATTTT	CASSIWTSGSTDTQYF
TRBJ2-3	TRBV12-3/TRBV12-4	-	many	TGTGCCAGCAGCCAACCGGGACTCGGCATATCAACAGATACGCAGTATTTT	CASSQPGLGISTDTQYF
TRBJ1-5	TRBV25-1	-	-	TGTGCCAGCGGCCAAACAGGGTCAGGAAGCAATCAGCCCCAGCATTTT	CASGQTGSGSNQPQHF
TRBJ1-5	TRBV28	TRBD1	many	TGTGCCAGCAGTTCGGGACAGGGCCAACAGCCCCAGCATTTT	CASSSGQGQQPQHF
TRBJ1-5	TRBV4-1	TRBD1	once	TGCGCCAGCAGCCCGCAAGGGACAGCGGAGATTCAGCCCCAGCATTTT	CASSPQGTAEIQPQHF
TRBJ2-7	TRBV4-3	-	-	TGCGCCAGCAGCCAGTCCCGGGGGATATACGAGCAGTACTTC	CASSQSRGIYEQYF
TRBJ2-5	TRBV4-3	-	-	TGCGCCAGCAGCCAAGGGGTGGCAGAGACCCAGTACTTC	CASSQGVAETQYF
TRBJ2-1	TRBV27	-	few	TGTGCCAGCAGTCGAGAGGGGTTGTCACTTGAGCAGTTCTTC	CASSREGLSLEQFF
TRBJ2-7	TRBV9	-	-	TGTGCCAGCAGCGCCCCTCCGGCAGGGTCCAACGAGCAGTACTTC	CASSAPPAGSNEQYF
TRBJ2-5	TRBV15	TRBD2	many	TGTGCCACCAGCAGCCCCGTTACGGGGGGGTACAGAGAGACCCAGTACTTC	CATSSPVTGGYRETQYF